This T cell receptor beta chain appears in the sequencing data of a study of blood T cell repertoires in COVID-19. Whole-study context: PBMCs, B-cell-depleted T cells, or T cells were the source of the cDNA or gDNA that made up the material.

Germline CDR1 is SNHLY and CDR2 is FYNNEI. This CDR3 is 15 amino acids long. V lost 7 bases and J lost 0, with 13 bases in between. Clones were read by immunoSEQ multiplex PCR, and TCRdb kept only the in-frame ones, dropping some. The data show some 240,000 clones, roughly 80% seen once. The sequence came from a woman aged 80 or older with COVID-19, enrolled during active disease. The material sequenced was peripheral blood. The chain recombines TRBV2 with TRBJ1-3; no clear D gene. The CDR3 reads CASTDQVISGNTIYF. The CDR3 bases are TGTGCCAGCACCGACCAGGTGATCTCTGGAAACACCATATATTTT.